This T cell receptor beta chain stems from a study of cytotoxic CD8 clonotypes in ibrutinib-treated CLL. CDR1 is DFQATT, CDR2 SNEGSKA, per germline (reference sequence). The CDR3 totals 11 residues. Profiled with immunoSEQ multiplex PCR; TCRdb holds only in-frame clones, not every one. The table has hundreds of thousands of clones, under 80% seen once; the top ten hold 15%. This clonotype originated in a human donor with chronic lymphocytic leukemia. This sample comprised PBMCs, obtained after 24 months of ibrutinib treatment. The J gene is TRBJ1-2, the V gene TRBV20-1; possible D gene TRBD1, 5 bases. The CDR3 loop reads CSGGAGRGYTF. CDR3 nucleotides: TGCAGCGGGGGAGCCGGTCGAGGCTACACCTTC.